This T cell receptor beta chain stems from a study of PD-L1 blockade in urothelial cancer. Here immunoSEQ multiplex PCR was the method, and the copy in TCRdb shows in-frame clones only, minus some. The data contain tens of thousands of clones, approximately 77% of them singletons. Germline lookup yields CDR1 SGHVS and CDR2 FNYEAQ. V was clipped by 3 bases and J by 1 base, with 12 bases between them. This CDR3 spans 15 amino acids. The receptor was derived from a man between 65 and 80 years old with urothelial cancer. The chain couples TRBV7-6 to TRBJ1-1, with D possibly matching TRBD1 (5 bases). Material: PBMCs, obtained around atezolizumab (anti-PD-L1) treatment. The CDR3: CASSFWGVKNTEAFF. Written as DNA, the CDR3 is TGTGCCAGCAGCTTCTGGGGGGTGAAGAACACTGAAGCTTTCTTT.